The 13 T cell receptor beta chains presented below share a single source sample, sequenced in a study of early T cells in non-severe SARS-CoV-2 infection. TCRdb re-called the 5' RACE reads with MiXCR, one entry per CDR3 protein. The profile shows some 48,000 distinct CDR3 sequences, roughly 4% of them singletons. The sample was whole blood. These receptors were taken from an adult who was a healthcare worker with PCR-confirmed SARS-CoV-2 infection or an uninfected control (not recorded which).

In this sample, this clonotype turned up a few times. The V call is TRBV7-2, the J call TRBJ2-3; TRBD2 agrees at 8 bases. CDR3 length equals 15 residues. J was trimmed by 5 bases and V by 2 bases; bases with no gene match: 6. Germline V lookup: CDR1 SGHTA, CDR2 FQGNSA. The CDR3 nucleotides are TGTGCCAGCAGCTTAAACGGACTAGCAGGAGATACGCAGTATTTT. Protein sequence: CASSLNGLAGDTQYF.

The table lists this clonotype with a few counts. The J gene is TRBJ2-3, the V gene TRBV23-1; possible D gene TRBD1, 5 bases. TRBV23-1 is an ORF, with its function uncertain. The ends were cut back, 7 bases at V and 4 bases at J, with 21 bases in the middle. This CDR3 contains 16 residues. The CDR3, as DNA: TGCGCCAGCACAGAATCTGAAAGGGGTAGAGCAGATACGCAGTATTTT. Amino acids: CASTESERGRADTQYF.

This clonotype was observed many times. In DNA, the CDR3 is TGCGCCAGCAGTCCCGGGACAGGGAGCGAGCAGTACTTC. It codes for CASSPGTGSEQYF. The chain is built from TRBV10-1 and TRBJ2-7; 9 nucleotides agree with TRBD1. With V trimmed by 5 bases and J by 6 bases, 5 bases remained unmatched. From germline, CDR1 is WNHNN and CDR2 SYGVQD (reference sequence). This CDR3 region has 13 residues.

Ten or more counts support this clonotype. The chain employs TRBV15 and TRBJ2-1; D ambiguous. The germline V and J ends were trimmed by 4 bases and 7 bases, with 5 bases remaining between them. Germline V gene data show CDR1 as LNHNV and CDR2 as YYDKDF (reference sequence). The CDR3 loop spans 11 amino acids. The DNA for the CDR3 is TGTGCCACCAGCACCCGGAATGAGCAGTTCTTC. This sequence encodes CATSTRNEQFF. Complete variable domain (other parts from reference TRBV15 and TRBJ2-1): DAMVIQNPRYQVTQFGKPVTLSCSQTLNHNVMYWYQQKSSQAPKLLFHYYDKDFNNEADTPDNFQSRRPNTSFCFLDIRSPGLGDTAMYLCATSTRNEQFFGPGTRLTVL.

The chain joins TRBV27 to TRBJ2-3, with 8 bases lining up with TRBD1. The germline gives CDR1 MNHEY, CDR2 SMNVEV (reference sequence). V lost 4 bases and J lost 4; bases outside the gene matches: 7. CDR3 length: 15 residues. CDR3 coding DNA: TGTGCCAGCAGTTCGGTCGGACAGGGCGCAGATACGCAGTATTTT. Translating it yields CASSSVGQGADTQYF.

In DNA form, the CDR3 reads TGCAGCGTAAAGAGCAGGGGGTCGAGCACAGATACGCAGTATTTT. It specifies CSVKSRGSSTDTQYF. This sequence joins TRBV29-1 and TRBJ2-3; TRBD1 agrees at 7 bases. The V and J ends lost 6 bases and 0 bases, in that order; junction bases with no gene match: 9. The germline V gene encodes CDR1 SQVTM and CDR2 ANQGSEA. The CDR3 totals 15 residues.

This clonotype has a handful of counts. The genes are TRBV6-2 or TRBV6-3 and TRBJ2-7; 7 bases map to TRBD2. CDR3 length equals 14 residues. V shed 7 bases, J shed 5 bases, and the junction held 11 bases outside the gene matches. Germline V CDR1 and CDR2: MNHEY, SVGEGT. The CDR3 is CASIPMGGRNEQYF. The DNA for the CDR3 is TGTGCCAGCATCCCGATGGGCGGGAGAAACGAGCAGTACTTC.

This rearrangement joins TRBV11-2 to TRBJ2-7, with 8 bases lining up with TRBD1. Germline CDR1 SGHAT, CDR2 FQNNGV. The CDR3 contains 13 residues. The V and J ends lost 5 bases and 5 bases, in that order; junction bases with no gene match: 5. CDR3 bases: TGTGCCAGCAGCCGACAGGGGAGGAACGAGCAGTACTTC. Translated, it gives CASSRQGRNEQYF.

This clonotype appeared many times. The chain links TRBV30 to TRBJ1-1; D might be TRBD1 (6 bases). Trimming removed 2 bases from V and 11 bases from J, with 12 bases in between. Per the germline V gene, CDR1 is GTSNPN and CDR2 is SVGIG (reference sequence). The CDR3 consists of 11 residues. CDR3 sequence (DNA): TGTGCCTGGAGTACGGGGGCAGGGGCTTTCTTT. Its protein product is CAWSTGAGAFF.

This clonotype has ten or more counts. The rearrangement uses TRBV13 and TRBJ1-6; unclear D gene. Deletions cut 2 bases from V and 6 bases from J, with 8 bases between. This CDR3 contains 14 residues. Looked up from germline, CDR1 is PRHDT and CDR2 is FYEKMQ (reference sequence). CDR3 DNA sequence: TGTGCCAGCAGCTTACGAGGACCTAATTCACCCCTCCACTTT. Protein sequence: CASSLRGPNSPLHF. The complete variable domain, with remaining parts taken from reference TRBV13 and TRBJ1-6, reads AAGVIQSPRHLIKEKRETATLKCYPIPRHDTVYWYQQGPGQDPQFLISFYEKMQSDKGSIPDRFSAQQFSDYHSELNMSSLELGDSALYFCASSLRGPNSPLHFGNGTRLTVT.

This clonotype was seen ten or more times. The rearrangement links TRBV29-1 to TRBJ2-3, with D possibly matching TRBD2 (5 bases). V was trimmed by 7 bases and J by 3 bases, leaving 14 bases between them. The CDR3 contains 13 residues. The V gene's germline CDR1 is SQVTM and CDR2 ANQGSEA. The CDR3 loop reads CSAPVGVTDTQYF. The CDR3 DNA reads TGCAGCGCCCCGGTGGGAGTTACAGATACGCAGTATTTT.

This clonotype has ten or more counts. The CDR3 sequence: CASSQTPPGQGVPSYGYTF. CDR3 sequence (DNA): TGTGCCAGCAGCCAAACCCCGCCGGGACAGGGGGTCCCATCCTATGGCTACACCTTC. The J gene is TRBJ1-2, the V gene TRBV3-1; 11 bases fit TRBD1. J was trimmed by 4 bases and V by 2 bases; bases with no gene match: 15. CDR1 and CDR2 (germline): LGHDT, YNNKEL (reference sequence). This CDR3 has 19 amino acids.

In regard to this clonotype: With a much larger clone just one base away, this may be a read error. This chain links TRBV20-1 with TRBJ1-2; D remains unclear. Deletions cut 2 bases from V and 3 bases from J, with 10 bases between. The CDR3 consists of 13 residues. Germline values: CDR1 DFQATT, CDR2 SNEGSKA (reference sequence). CDR3 sequence (DNA): TGCAGTGCTAGATTCTCAGCCGACTATGGCTACACCTTC. As protein: CSARFSADYGYTF.